These 27 T cell receptor beta chains came from one sample sequenced in a study of T cells in Graves' hyperthyroidism and ophthalmopathy. Amplified regions were TCR beta CDR3 sequences from RNA transcripts. Using the HTBI primer set, a first-round RT-PCR was run on the TCR CDR3. TCRdb analysed the multiplex PCR reads with MiXCR anew, one entry per CDR3 protein. The sample yields under 750,000 distinct CDR3 sequences, around 20% seen once. Sequencing was carried out using blood. Receptors originate from a woman between 50 and 59 years old with Graves' hyperthyroidism that later progressed to Graves' ophthalmopathy.

The rearrangement links TRBV9 to TRBJ1-2; 9 bases match TRBD1. Germline V lookup: CDR1 SGDLS, CDR2 YYNGEE. This CDR3 contains 15 residues. With 0 bases clipped from V and 4 bases from J, the junction kept 4 bases outside the gene matches. CDR3 sequence (DNA): TGTGCCAGCAGCGTAGGAAGGACAGGGGCCTATGGCTACACCTTC. This translates into CASSVGRTGAYGYTF. The full variable domain, with the rest looked up from reference TRBV9 and TRBJ1-2, is DSGVTQTPKHLITATGQRVTLRCSPRSGDLSVYWYQQSLDQGLQFLIQYYNGEERAKGNILERFSAQQFPDLHSELNLSSLELGDSALYFCASSVGRTGAYGYTFGSGTRLTVV.

As concerns this clonotype: At one of its ends the junction is not consistent with the germline gene, which may arise from a read error. This chain connects TRBV18 to TRBJ1-1; unclear D gene. The germline V gene has CDR1 KGHSH and CDR2 LQKENI. The CDR3 runs 14 residues. As DNA, the CDR3 is TGTGCCAGCTCACCGTCGGGAGAATACACTGAAACTTTCTTT. Residues: CASSPSGEYTETFF.

This clonotype was seen at least ten times. The chain recombines TRBV11-2 with TRBJ2-5; D is unclear. The germline gives CDR1 SGHAT, CDR2 FQNNGV. The V and J ends lost 5 bases and 3 bases respectively, with 13 bases between them. CDR3 size: 14 residues. The CDR3 protein is CASSPRTDKETQYF. Written as DNA, the CDR3 is TGTGCCAGCAGCCCCCGGACGGATAAAGAGACCCAGTACTTC.

The V gene is TRBV9, the J gene TRBJ2-1; perhaps D is TRBD1 or TRBD2 (6 bases each). CDR1 is SGDLS, CDR2 YYNGEE, per germline. The V end was cut by 4 bases, the J end by 2 bases, with 16 bases between. This CDR3 contains 16 residues. CDR3 DNA: TGTGCCAGCAGCCCTTCCTACGGGGGCCCCTACAATGAGCAGTTCTTC. Protein sequence: CASSPSYGGPYNEQFF.

Points on this clonotype: It may be a read error: a sequence one base away is much more abundant. The chain is built from TRBV20-1 and TRBJ1-1; a weak D match, TRBD1 (5 bases). Germline loops: CDR1 DFQATT, CDR2 SNEGSKA (reference sequence). CDR3 length: 13 residues. The CDR3 DNA reads as TGCAGTGCTAGAGGGGGCGCGAACGCTGAAGCTTTCTTT. This translates into CSARGGANAEAFF.

The chain combines TRBV7-9 with TRBJ2-2; no firm D call. V was trimmed by 5 bases and J by 13 bases, leaving 14 bases between them. There are 12 residues in the CDR3. Germline V CDR1 and CDR2: SEHNR, FQNEAQ (reference sequence). DNA of the CDR3: TGTGCCAGCAGCCCCTCAAACGAAGGGCTGTTTTTT. This gives the protein CASSPSNEGLFF.

The CDR3 is CASSAPGGEISPLHF. The DNA for the CDR3 is TGTGCCAGCAGTGCCCCAGGGGGCGAGATTTCACCCCTCCACTTT. V usage is TRBV2 and J usage is TRBJ1-6; 8 positions match TRBD1. J was trimmed by 9 bases and V by 4 bases; bases with no gene match: 8. CDR1 is SNHLY, CDR2 FYNNEI, per germline. CDR3 length equals 15 residues.

This clonotype was detected a few times. The rearrangement links TRBV12-3 or TRBV12-4 to TRBJ1-2; maybe TRBD1 (6 bases). Trimming shortened V by 2 bases and J by 4 bases, and 14 bases separated the two germline ends. The CDR3 is 15 residues long. This CDR3 reads CASSLSIGGGYGYTF. The CDR3 DNA reads as TGTGCCAGCAGTTTATCGATAGGGGGGGGCTATGGCTACACCTTC.

This clonotype was seen many times. The chain joins TRBV20-1 to TRBJ1-5, with a weak D call TRBD1 (5 bases). The CDR3 totals 13 residues. Germline lookup yields CDR1 DFQATT and CDR2 SNEGSKA (reference sequence). Trimming took off 1 base at V and 2 bases at J, with 6 bases between the two ends. The CDR3 bases are TGCAGTGCTAGAGTCAGGGGCAATCAGCCCCAGCATTTT. This sequence encodes CSARVRGNQPQHF.

This chain connects TRBV7-3 to TRBJ1-5; D is ambiguous. With 0 bases removed from V and 6 bases from J, the gap between germline ends came to 6 bases. Looked up from germline, CDR1 is SGHTA and CDR2 is FQGTGA. The CDR3 covers 13 residues. CDR3 bases: TGTGCCAGCAGCTTAACGTCTGGTCAGCCCCAGCATTTT. Its translation: CASSLTSGQPQHF. The variable domain in full, completed from reference TRBV7-3 and TRBJ1-5, reads GAGVSQTPSNKVTEKGKYVELRCDPISGHTALYWYRQSLGQGPEFLIYFQGTGAADDSGLPNDRFFAVRPEGSVSTLKIQRTERGDSAVYLCASSLTSGQPQHFGDGTRLSIL.

There are many counts of this clonotype. The V call is TRBV2, the J call TRBJ2-5; D unresolved. The V gene's germline CDR1 is SNHLY and CDR2 FYNNEI. V dropped 9 bases and J dropped 1 base, with 12 bases sitting between them. The length of the CDR3 is 13 residues. CDR3 protein: CASSQGRQETQYF. The DNA for the CDR3 is TGTGCCAGTTCCCAAGGGCGCCAAGAGACCCAGTACTTC.

J is TRBJ2-5 and V is TRBV7-2; no firm D call. The CDR3 sequence is 13 residues long. The germline CDR1 and CDR2 sequences are SGHTA and FQGNSA. V gave up 5 bases and J gave up 7 bases, with 14 bases separating them. CDR3 nucleotide sequence: TGTGCCAGCAGCCCGGGTGCTCTGATGACCCAGTACTTC. It yields the protein CASSPGALMTQYF.

This clonotype turned up a few times. V gene TRBV29-1 combines with J gene TRBJ1-6; D is uncertain. The CDR3 contains 14 residues. Germline CDR1 reads SQVTM; CDR2 reads ANQGSEA. The V end was cut by 6 bases, the J end by 6 bases, with 15 bases between. This CDR3 is CSVDSGSPNSPLHF. CDR3 coding DNA: TGCAGCGTGGATTCCGGTTCCCCTAATTCACCCCTCCACTTT.

The rearrangement joins TRBV5-6 to TRBJ2-5; D might be TRBD2 (6 bases). The CDR3 length is 17 residues. The germline gives CDR1 SGHDT, CDR2 YYEEEE. Deletions cut 0 bases from V and 7 bases from J, with 22 bases between. CDR3 protein: CASSLAPAGPPEGTQYF. CDR3 DNA: TGTGCCAGCAGCTTGGCCCCGGCCGGGCCGCCGGAGGGGACCCAGTACTTC.

CDR3 nucleotide sequence: TGTGCCAGCAGTGAGACCGGGAACCCCGTCCTGGAGCAGTTCTTC. It translates to CASSETGNPVLEQFF. The chain combines TRBV9 with TRBJ2-1, with D tentatively TRBD2 (5 bases). Trimming removed 5 bases at V and 10 bases at J, with 22 bases between. CDR1 SGDLS and CDR2 YYNGEE come from the germline V gene. CDR3 length: 15 residues.

Comments on this clonotype: A junction boundary mismatches the germline segment, possibly from a read error. The chain links TRBV5-1 to TRBJ1-1, with 8 bases that match TRBD1. CDR3 length: 15 residues. Germline V CDR1 and CDR2: SGHRS, YFSETQ. CDR3: CASSLAGTGETEAFF. CDR3 DNA sequence: TGTGCCAGCAGCTTGGCCGGGACAGGAGAGACTGAAGCTTTCTTT.

This clonotype appeared a few times. CDR3 sequence: CASSLAGELFEKLFF. CDR3 bases: TGCGCCAGCAGCTTGGCCGGGGAGCTCTTTGAAAAACTGTTTTTT. V usage is TRBV5-1 and J usage is TRBJ1-4; no clear D. The CDR3 has 15 amino acids. Germline V gene sequence: CDR1 SGHRS, CDR2 YFSETQ. Trimming took 0 bases from V and 7 from J, leaving 13 bases between them. The full variable domain, with the rest looked up from reference TRBV5-1 and TRBJ1-4, is KAGVTQTPRYLIKTRGQQVTLSCSPISGHRSVSWYQQTPGQGLQFLFEYFSETQRNKGNFPGRFSGRQFSNSRSEMNVSTLELGDSALYLCASSLAGELFEKLFFGSGTQLSVL.

This clonotype was observed many times. The chain employs TRBV18 and TRBJ2-7; 11 nucleotides align to TRBD1. The CDR3 length is 14 residues. With 6 bases clipped from V and 6 bases from J, the junction kept 7 bases outside the gene matches. The germline CDR1 and CDR2 sequences are KGHSH and LQKENI. The CDR3 region has the DNA TGTGCCAGCTCTCGGGACAGGGGGGGGAGCGAGCAGTACTTC. Translating it yields CASSRDRGGSEQYF.

Only a few counts were recorded for this clonotype. J is TRBJ2-5 and V is TRBV5-6; D might be TRBD1 (6 bases). V was clipped by 4 bases and J by 5 bases, with 12 bases between them. This CDR3 spans 13 amino acids. The germline gives CDR1 SGHDT, CDR2 YYEEEE. The CDR3 here is CASSVGTLETQYF. CDR3 nucleotide sequence: TGTGCCAGCAGCGTCGGGACATTGGAGACCCAGTACTTC. Drawing the rest from reference TRBV5-6 and TRBJ2-5, the complete variable domain is DAGVTQSPTHLIKTRGQQVTLRCSPKSGHDTVSWYQQALGQGPQFIFQYYEEEERQRGNFPDRFSGHQFPNYSSELNVNALLLGDSALYLCASSVGTLETQYFGPGTRLLVL.

The chain recombines TRBV13 with TRBJ1-1; possible D gene TRBD1, 6 bases. The CDR3 sequence is 15 residues long. The V gene's germline CDR1 is PRHDT and CDR2 FYEKMQ (reference sequence). Trimming shortened V by 1 base and J by 5 bases, and 14 bases separated the two germline ends. The CDR3 loop reads CASSLAGHFRTEAFF. The CDR3 DNA follows: TGTGCCAGCAGCTTAGCGGGACACTTCCGGACTGAAGCTTTCTTT.

This rearrangement joins TRBV7-2 to TRBJ1-3; a weak D match, TRBD1 (5 bases). In germline, CDR1 is SGHTA, CDR2 FQGNSA. The CDR3 is made up of 17 amino acids. Trimming left V 0 bases short and J 0 bases short, with 12 bases between. CDR3 sequence reads: CASSLAPPGGSGNTIYF. The CDR3 DNA reads as TGTGCCAGCAGCTTAGCCCCCCCCGGGGGCTCTGGAAACACCATATATTTT.

A few counts support this clonotype. V and J are TRBV6-1 and TRBJ1-1, with D perhaps TRBD1 (5 bases). CDR1 and CDR2 (germline): MNHNS, SASEGT. V was trimmed by 7 bases and J by 6 bases, leaving 9 bases between them. This CDR3 is built from 11 residues. Written as DNA, the CDR3 is TGTGCCAGCAAAAGGGACGCTGAAGCTTTCTTT. Translated, it gives CASKRDAEAFF.

This clonotype was seen more than once but under ten times. The V and J genes are TRBV6-2 or TRBV6-3 and TRBJ2-7, with D possibly being TRBD1 (6 bases). This CDR3 spans 13 amino acids. The V gene lost 6 bases and the J gene lost 5 bases, with 14 bases spanning the gap. Germline lookup yields CDR1 MNHEY and CDR2 SVGEGT. CDR3: CASRWGQDDEQYF. CDR3 sequence (DNA): TGTGCCAGCAGGTGGGGACAAGACGACGAGCAGTACTTC.

A few counts support this clonotype. V gene TRBV10-3 combines with J gene TRBJ2-4; D unresolved. V gave up 0 bases and J gave up 1 base, with 4 bases separating them. CDR3 size: 14 residues. Per germline, CDR1 ENHRY and CDR2 SYGVKD. Here the CDR3 DNA reads TGTGCCATCAGTGAGTCGAATGCCAAAAACATTCAGTACTTC. Translating gives CAISESNAKNIQYF.

This clonotype occurred a few times. V is TRBV20-1 and J is TRBJ2-5; 7 nucleotides match TRBD2. V lost 6 bases to trimming and J lost 5 bases; unmatched junction nucleotides: 9. The CDR3 extends over 13 amino acids. Germline CDR1 DFQATT, CDR2 SNEGSKA (reference sequence). The CDR3 region is CSAKRFGGETQYF. CDR3 in DNA: TGCAGTGCCAAAAGGTTCGGGGGGGAGACCCAGTACTTC.

Concerning this clonotype: This clone may be a read error of a much larger clone one base away. This chain uses TRBV11-2 with TRBJ2-6; TRBD1 is a possible D gene (6 bases). The germline gives CDR1 SGHAT, CDR2 FQNNGV. The CDR3 length is 19 residues. The ends were cut back, 5 bases at V and 2 bases at J, with 22 bases in the middle. For the CDR3, the DNA is TGTGCCAGCAGCCAACCGTGGGGCAGGGGAAACCCTGGGGCCAACGTCCTGACTTTC. It yields the protein CASSQPWGRGNPGANVLTF.

This chain uses TRBV6-9 with TRBJ2-7, with D unclear. Germline CDR1 and CDR2: MNHGY and SVAAGI. The V end was cut by 3 bases, the J end by 6 bases, with 12 bases between. The CDR3 covers 13 residues. Written as DNA, the CDR3 is TGTGCCAGCAGTTACGGCAGTACATCCGAGCAGTACTTC. Amino acids: CASSYGSTSEQYF.